A single sample gave rise to the 10 T cell receptor beta chains below, sequenced in a study of T cell responses to AZD1222 COVID-19 vaccine. Repertoires were generated with immunoSEQ multiplex PCR, while TCRdb's copy carries only in-frame clones and drops some. The repertoire consists of roughly 99,000 clones, with about nine tenths occurring once and the leading ten covering about 4.5%. The material sequenced was peripheral blood, taken on day 0 of AZD1222 vaccination. The receptors were sampled from an adult in good health.

This chain uses TRBV6-5 with TRBJ2-7; 8 positions match TRBD1. J was trimmed by 6 bases and V by 6 bases; bases with no gene match: 10. The germline V gene encodes CDR1 MNHEY and CDR2 SVGAGI. This CDR3 contains 14 residues. Here the CDR3 DNA reads TGTGCCAGCAGGAAGGACAGGGTGATACTCGAGCAGTACTTC. It codes for CASRKDRVILEQYF.

V usage is TRBV9 and J usage is TRBJ2-1; D ambiguous. V was trimmed by 0 bases and J by 5 bases, leaving 12 bases between them. The CDR3 is made up of 15 amino acids. Germline assignment: CDR1 SGDLS and CDR2 YYNGEE. This CDR3 is CASSVGGRQNNEQFF. CDR3 bases: TGTGCCAGCAGCGTAGGAGGACGGCAAAACAATGAGCAGTTCTTC.

This clone was found a few times. The rearrangement uses TRBV7-2 and TRBJ2-5; the match to TRBD2 covers 12 bases. V gave up 5 bases and J gave up 5 bases; unmatched junction bases: 6. The CDR3 length is 15 residues. Looked up from germline, CDR1 is SGHTA and CDR2 is FQGNSA. In DNA, the CDR3 is TGTGCCAGCAGCCTCCTAGCGGGAGGGTCGGAGACCCAGTACTTC. Amino acids: CASSLLAGGSETQYF.

V gene TRBV6-6 combines with J gene TRBJ1-2; D is perhaps TRBD1 (5 bases). The V gene's germline CDR1 is MNHNY and CDR2 SVGAGI (reference sequence). CDR3 length: 15 residues. V was clipped by 0 bases and J by 7 bases, with 15 bases between them. The CDR3 DNA follows: TGTGCCAGCAGTTACTCCGAGACAGTCCGCTCTGGCTACACCTTC. Encoded protein: CASSYSETVRSGYTF.

This sequence joins TRBV14 and TRBJ2-1; no reliable D call. The CDR3 length is 13 residues. Trimming removed 1 base from V and 3 bases from J, with 4 bases in between. The germline V gene has CDR1 SGHDN and CDR2 FVKESK. The CDR3 bases are TGTGCCAGCAGCCAAGTCCTCTACAATGAGCAGTTCTTC. This gives the protein CASSQVLYNEQFF.

The V call is TRBV10-3, the J call TRBJ2-7; tentatively, D is TRBD1 or TRBD2 (5 bases each). Per the germline V gene, CDR1 is ENHRY and CDR2 is SYGVKD. This CDR3 has 17 residues. The V end was cut by 5 bases, the J end by 3 bases, with 23 bases between. The DNA of the CDR3 is TGTGCCATCAGTATATCCGGGACCAAAACCGGATACTACGAGCAGTACTTC. Its protein is CAISISGTKTGYYEQYF.

The chain links TRBV7-9 to TRBJ1-4, with TRBD1 as a possible D gene (6 bases). Between the trimmed V and J ends, which lost 4 bases and 8 bases, there was a span of 14 bases. Germline assignment: CDR1 SEHNR and CDR2 FQNEAQ (reference sequence). The CDR3 totals 14 residues. CDR3 nucleotides: TGTGCCAGCAGCTCCCGACAGGCCGGGGAAAAACTGTTTTTT. Translated, it gives CASSSRQAGEKLFF.

The chain uses TRBV9 and TRBJ1-3; D perhaps matches TRBD1 (6 bases). The V end was cut by 4 bases, the J end by 0 bases, with 11 bases between. CDR1 is SGDLS, CDR2 YYNGEE, per germline. The CDR3 extends over 15 amino acids. CDR3 residues: CASSYGQSSGNTIYF. The DNA of the CDR3 is TGTGCCAGCAGCTACGGACAGAGCTCTGGAAACACCATATATTTT.

V is TRBV2 and J is TRBJ1-5; D not resolved. The CDR3 is 12 residues long. V lost 3 bases, J lost 6 bases, and 6 bases lay in between. Looked up from germline, CDR1 is SNHLY and CDR2 is FYNNEI. CDR3 nucleotide sequence: TGTGCCAGCAGTGAGCGGGGTCAGCCCCAGCATTTT. Its translation is CASSERGQPQHF. Based on the CDR3 plus reference TRBV2 and TRBJ1-5, the full variable domain is EPEVTQTPSHQVTQMGQEVILRCVPISNHLYFYWYRQILGQKVEFLVSFYNNEISEKSEIFDDQFSVERPDGSNFTLKIRSTKLEDSAMYFCASSERGQPQHFGDGTRLSIL.

This chain uses TRBV24-1 with TRBJ2-2, with D perhaps given as TRBD1 or TRBD2 (5 bases each). The germline V and J ends were trimmed by 1 base and 1 base, with 15 bases remaining between them. In germline, CDR1 is KGHDR, CDR2 SFDVKD. This CDR3 contains 18 residues. The CDR3 bases are TGTGCCACCAGTGATTTAAACGCCGGGACCGAGAACACCGGGGAGCTGTTTTTT. Translating gives CATSDLNAGTENTGELFF.